This entry is about one TCR beta chain. Its antigen is undetermined. Because the CDR3 is missing its conserved closing phenylalanine or tryptophan, this is likely a read error. Donors were ostensibly healthy at sampling, although undocumented immune exposures were probable. Germline V lookup: CDR1 SNHLY, CDR2 FYNNEI. There are 15 residues in the CDR3. The ends lost 5 bases at V and 1 base at J; junction bases unmatched: 7. The PCR used 60 Vbeta and 13 Jbeta primers. Profiled with immunoSEQ multiplex PCR; TCRdb holds only in-frame clones, not every one. The sample yields some 150,000 clones, roughly 73% seen once. The data were obtained in a study of cytomegalovirus exposure and HLA in healthy donors. Study-wide findings and caveats: About 87% or about 30% of the time was how often most TCR beta V segments were productive, according to an earlier analysis.

The specimen sequenced was PBMCs. This receptor was identified in a man aged 40-50 years in good health and CMV-seronegative. V is TRBV2 and J is TRBJ1-1; 7 bases are shared with TRBD1. The CDR3: CASSWDRVSNTEAFV. DNA for the CDR3: TGTGCCAGCAGTTGGGACAGAGTATCGAACACTGAAGCTTTCGTT.